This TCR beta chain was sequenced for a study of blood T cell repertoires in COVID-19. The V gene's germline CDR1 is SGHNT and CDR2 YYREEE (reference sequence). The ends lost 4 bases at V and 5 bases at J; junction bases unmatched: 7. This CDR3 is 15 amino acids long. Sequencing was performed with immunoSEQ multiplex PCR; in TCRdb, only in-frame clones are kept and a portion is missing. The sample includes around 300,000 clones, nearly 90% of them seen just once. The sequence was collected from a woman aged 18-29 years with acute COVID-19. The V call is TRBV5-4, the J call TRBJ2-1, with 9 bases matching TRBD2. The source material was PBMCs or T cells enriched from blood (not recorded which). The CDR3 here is CASSEGLAFNNEQFF. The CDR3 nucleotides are TGTGCCAGCAGCGAAGGACTAGCGTTTAACAATGAGCAGTTCTTC.